This TCR beta chain was recorded in a study of CD8+ T cells in alopecia areata. Across the whole study: Spontaneously alopecic C3H/HeJ graft donors, about 6-12 months old, gave skin to approximately 7-10-week-old female C3H/HeJ mice.

V was pared by 1 base and J by 0 bases, with 6 bases between. This CDR3 is 14 amino acids long. Germline V gene lookup returns CDR1 FNHDT and CDR2 SITEND (reference sequence). This clone occurred a few times. Its target is not known. The gene symbols are mouse symbols. The read comes to an end 4 residues before the CDR3 does, leaving the germline J gene to fill in the end. Cutaneous lymph node cells were pooled, and they were sorted using CD4, CD8alpha, NKG2D, NKG2ACE and other markers. Extracted RNA was reverse transcribed, and the resulting cDNA served as sequencing template. The protocol was immunoSEQ multiplex PCR, while the TCRdb copy is restricted to in-frame clones and leaves out a portion. Recorded here are about 300,000 clones, none singletons. General study results and limits: Normal-skin resident alphabeta T cells also appear among scalp sample sequences. It was lesional scalp, especially alopecia totalis/universalis, that showed higher clonality than normal scalp. Relative to mice, TCR sharing across patients was less clear, a difference possibly HLA-related.

This clonotype was obtained from a C3H/HeJ mouse with alopecia areata. This mouse strain has H2-k as its MHC haplotype. The sequencing input was CD4+ T cells sorted from a lymph node. The chain links TRBV19 to TRBJ2-4; D ambiguous. The DNA read from the CDR3 is TGTGCCAGCAGTATACCAGCTAGTCAAAAC. Translation: CASSIPASQN. Given in full, the CDR3 is CASSIPASQNTLYF.